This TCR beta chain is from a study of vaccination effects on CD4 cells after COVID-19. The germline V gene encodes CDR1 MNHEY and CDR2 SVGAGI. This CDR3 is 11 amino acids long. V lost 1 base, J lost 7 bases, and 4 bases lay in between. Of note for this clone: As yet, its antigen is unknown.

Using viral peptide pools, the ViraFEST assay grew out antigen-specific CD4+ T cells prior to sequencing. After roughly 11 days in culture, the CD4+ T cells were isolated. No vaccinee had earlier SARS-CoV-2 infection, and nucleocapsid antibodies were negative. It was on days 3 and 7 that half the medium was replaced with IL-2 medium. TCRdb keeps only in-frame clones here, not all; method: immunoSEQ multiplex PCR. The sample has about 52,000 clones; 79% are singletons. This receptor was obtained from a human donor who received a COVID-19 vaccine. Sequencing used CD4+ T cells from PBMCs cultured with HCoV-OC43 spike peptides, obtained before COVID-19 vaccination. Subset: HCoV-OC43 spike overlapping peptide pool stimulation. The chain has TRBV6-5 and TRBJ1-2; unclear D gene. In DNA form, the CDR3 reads TGTGCCAGCAGTTACTTGGGTGGCTACACCTTC. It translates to CASSYLGGYTF.